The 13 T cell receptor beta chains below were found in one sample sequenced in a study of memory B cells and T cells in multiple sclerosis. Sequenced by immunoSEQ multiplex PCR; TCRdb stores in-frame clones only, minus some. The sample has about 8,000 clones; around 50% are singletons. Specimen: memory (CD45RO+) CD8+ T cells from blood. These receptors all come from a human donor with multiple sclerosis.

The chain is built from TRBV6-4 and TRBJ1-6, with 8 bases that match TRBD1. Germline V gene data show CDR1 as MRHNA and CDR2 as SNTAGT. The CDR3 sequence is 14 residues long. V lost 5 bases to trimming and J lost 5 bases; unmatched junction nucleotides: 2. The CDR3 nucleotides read TGTGCCAGCAGTCCGACAGGGGATAATTCACCCCTCCACTTT. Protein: CASSPTGDNSPLHF.

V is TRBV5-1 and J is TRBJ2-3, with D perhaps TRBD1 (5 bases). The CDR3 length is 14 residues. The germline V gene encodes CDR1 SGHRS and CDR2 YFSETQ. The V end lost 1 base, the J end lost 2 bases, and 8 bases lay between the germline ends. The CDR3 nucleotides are TGCGCCAGCAGCTTGCGTGGGGCCACAGATACGCAGTATTTT. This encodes CASSLRGATDTQYF.

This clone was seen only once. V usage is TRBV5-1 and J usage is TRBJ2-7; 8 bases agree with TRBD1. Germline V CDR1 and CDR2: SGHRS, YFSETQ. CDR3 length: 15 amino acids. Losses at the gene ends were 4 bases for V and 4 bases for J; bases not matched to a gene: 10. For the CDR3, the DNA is TGCGCCAGCAGCATTACGCCGACAGGGGTTTACGAGCAGTACTTC. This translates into CASSITPTGVYEQYF.

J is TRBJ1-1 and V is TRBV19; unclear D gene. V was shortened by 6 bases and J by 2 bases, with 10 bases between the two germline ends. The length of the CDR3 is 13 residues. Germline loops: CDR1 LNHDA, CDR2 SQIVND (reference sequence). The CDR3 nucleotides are TGTGCCAGTAGGTTCCAGTTCAACACTGAAGCTTTCTTT. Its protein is CASRFQFNTEAFF. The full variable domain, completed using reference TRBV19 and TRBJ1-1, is DGGITQSPKYLFRKEGQNVTLSCEQNLNHDAMYWYRQDPGQGLRLIYYSQIVNDFQKGDIAEGYSVSREKKESFPLTVTSAQKNPTAFYLCASRFQFNTEAFFGQGTRLTVV.

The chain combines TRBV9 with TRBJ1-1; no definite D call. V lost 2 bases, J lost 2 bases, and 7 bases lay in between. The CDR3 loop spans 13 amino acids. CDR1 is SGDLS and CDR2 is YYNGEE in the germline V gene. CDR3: CASSVGTNTEAFF. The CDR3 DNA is TGTGCCAGCAGCGTGGGCACCAACACTGAAGCTTTCTTT.

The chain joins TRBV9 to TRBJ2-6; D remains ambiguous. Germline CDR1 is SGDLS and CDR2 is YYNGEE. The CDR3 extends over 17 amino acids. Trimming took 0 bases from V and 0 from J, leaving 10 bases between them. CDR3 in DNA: TGTGCCAGCAGCGTAGCTGGCGGCAGCTCTGGGGCCAACGTCCTGACTTTC. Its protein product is CASSVAGGSSGANVLTF.

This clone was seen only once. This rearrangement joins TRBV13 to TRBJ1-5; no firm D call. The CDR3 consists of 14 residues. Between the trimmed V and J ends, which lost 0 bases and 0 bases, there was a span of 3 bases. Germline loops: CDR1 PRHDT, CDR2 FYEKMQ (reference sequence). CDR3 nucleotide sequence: TGTGCCAGCAGCTTAGGACATAGCAATCAGCCCCAGCATTTT. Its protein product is CASSLGHSNQPQHF.

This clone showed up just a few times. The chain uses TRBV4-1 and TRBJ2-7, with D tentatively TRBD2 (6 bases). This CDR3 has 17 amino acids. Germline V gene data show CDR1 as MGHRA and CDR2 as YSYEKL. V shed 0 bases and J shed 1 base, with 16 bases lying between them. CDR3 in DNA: TGCGCCAGCAGCCAAGAGCCCCTCCCGGGGACTTCCTACGAGCAGTACTTC. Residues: CASSQEPLPGTSYEQYF.

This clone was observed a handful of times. Here the CDR3 reads CARSQDSRPYNEQFF. As DNA, the CDR3 is TGTGCCAGAAGCCAGGACAGTCGTCCCTACAATGAGCAGTTCTTC. The chain is built from TRBV5-3 and TRBJ2-1; a possible D gene is TRBD1 (6 bases). TRBV5-3 is given ORF status, its function remaining uncertain. V lost 4 bases, J lost 2 bases, and 13 bases lay in between. CDR3 length: 15 amino acids.

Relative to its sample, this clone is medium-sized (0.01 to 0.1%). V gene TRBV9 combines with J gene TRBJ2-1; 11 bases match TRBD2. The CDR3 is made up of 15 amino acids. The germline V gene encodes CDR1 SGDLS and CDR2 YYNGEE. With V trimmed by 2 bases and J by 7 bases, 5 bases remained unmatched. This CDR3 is CASSVSGRAENEQFF. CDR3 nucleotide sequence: TGTGCCAGCAGCGTTAGCGGGAGGGCCGAGAATGAGCAGTTCTTC.

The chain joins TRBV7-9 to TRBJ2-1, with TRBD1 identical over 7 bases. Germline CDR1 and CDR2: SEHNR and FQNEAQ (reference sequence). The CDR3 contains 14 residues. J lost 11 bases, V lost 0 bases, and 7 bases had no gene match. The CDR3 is CASSLAGDSSKQFF. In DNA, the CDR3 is TGTGCCAGCAGCTTAGCGGGGGACAGTTCAAAGCAGTTCTTC.

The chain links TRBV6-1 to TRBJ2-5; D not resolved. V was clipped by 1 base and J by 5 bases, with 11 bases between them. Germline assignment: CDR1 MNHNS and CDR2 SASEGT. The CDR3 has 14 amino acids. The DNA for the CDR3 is TGTGCCAGCAGTGAAGGATTCGAGGCGGAGACCCAGTACTTC. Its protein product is CASSEGFEAETQYF.

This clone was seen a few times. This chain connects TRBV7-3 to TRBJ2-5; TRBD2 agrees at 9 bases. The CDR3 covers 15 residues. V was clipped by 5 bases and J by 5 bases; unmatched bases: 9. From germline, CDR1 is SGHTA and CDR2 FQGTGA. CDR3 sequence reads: CASSNSGSAGETQYF. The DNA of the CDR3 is TGTGCCAGCAGCAATAGCGGGAGTGCGGGGGAGACCCAGTACTTC. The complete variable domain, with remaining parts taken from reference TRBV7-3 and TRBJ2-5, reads GAGVSQTPSNKVTEKGKYVELRCDPISGHTALYWYRQSLGQGPEFLIYFQGTGAADDSGLPNDRFFAVRPEGSVSTLKIQRTERGDSAVYLCASSNSGSAGETQYFGPGTRLLVL.